This is a list of T cell receptor beta chains from one sample in a study of early T cells in non-severe SARS-CoV-2 infection. TCRdb reprocessed the 5' RACE reads via MiXCR and lists one record per CDR3 protein. The table includes tens of thousands of distinct CDR3 sequences, 13% to 15% detected once. Sequenced material: whole blood. The receptors were gathered from an adult who was a healthcare worker with PCR-confirmed SARS-CoV-2 infection or an uninfected control (not recorded which). Each CDR3 is given with its conserved first and last residue. The order of the fields is J gene, D gene, V gene, clone size, CDR3 DNA, CDR3 protein. D genes are given only for firm matches. Some rows have no size entry. The others give once, few or many, or a class for an expanded clone.

TRBJ2-3 | TRBD2 | TRBV10-3 | many | TGTGCCATCAGTAAGACTAGCGAGAAAACAGATACGCAGTATTTT | CAISKTSEKTDTQYF
TRBJ1-1 | - | TRBV11-3 | many | TGTGCCAGCAGCTTAGGTCCCGGGAACACTGAAGCTTTCTTT | CASSLGPGNTEAFF
TRBJ2-1 | - | TRBV7-2 | once | TGTGCCAGCAGCTTAATGCACCAGCCGTTCAATGAGCAGTTCTTC | CASSLMHQPFNEQFF
TRBJ2-7 | TRBD1 | TRBV29-1 | - | TGCAGCGTTGAAGGAGCAGGGGGAAGATCCTACGAGCAGTACTTC | CSVEGAGGRSYEQYF
TRBJ1-5 | - | TRBV28 | many | TGTGCCAGCAGGCTAAGAGAAGTTAGCAATCAGCCCCAGCATTTT | CASRLREVSNQPQHF
TRBJ2-1 | - | TRBV7-8 | - | TGTGCCAGCAGTTTTGCAAGGGTGAGCTCCTACAATGAGCAGTTCTTC | CASSFARVSSYNEQFF
TRBJ2-5 | TRBD2 | TRBV28 | few | TGTGCCAGCATCGCGGGGGGAGTACAAGAGACCCAGTACTTC | CASIAGGVQETQYF
TRBJ2-7 | TRBD1 | TRBV20-1 | few | TGCAGTGCTAGAGGGACAGGGGTAATCGAGCAGTACTTC | CSARGTGVIEQYF
TRBJ2-7 | - | TRBV7-2 | few | TGTGCCAGCAGTTCTTTCTCCTACGAGCAGTACTTC | CASSSFSYEQYF
TRBJ2-7 | TRBD1 | TRBV27 | - | TGTGCCAGCAGCCTCACCGGGACAGGGGCTCCCGAGCAGTACTTC | CASSLTGTGAPEQYF
TRBJ1-3 | TRBD1 | TRBV7-9 | - | TGTGCCAGCAGGCTGGGACAGGGGATCTCTTTTCCTGGAAACACCATATATTTT | CASRLGQGISFPGNTIYF
TRBJ2-3 | - | TRBV2 | - | TGTGCCAGCAAGATCAGGTGGGCCACAGATACGCAGTATTTT | CASKIRWATDTQYF
TRBJ2-3 | TRBD2 | TRBV9 | many | TGTGCCAGCAGCAAAGCCGGGACTAGCAGGAGCACAGATACGCAGTATTTT | CASSKAGTSRSTDTQYF
TRBJ1-6 | TRBD1 | TRBV27 | few | TGTGCCAGCAGGAATACAGGGGGTAATTCACCCCTCCACTTT | CASRNTGGNSPLHF
TRBJ1-1 | TRBD1 | TRBV6-2/TRBV6-3 | - | TGTGCCAGCAGCCGCCCAGGGGGAACTGAAGCTTTCTTT | CASSRPGGTEAFF
TRBJ2-2 | - | TRBV6-2/TRBV6-3 | - | TGTGCCAGCAGGGGTGACACCGGGGAGCTGTTTTTT | CASRGDTGELFF
TRBJ1-2 | - | TRBV28 | few | TGTGCCAGCAGCCCCCTGGCTCATGGCTACACCTTC | CASSPLAHGYTF
TRBJ2-2 | - | TRBV7-8 | few | TGTGCCAGCAGCTTAGGGGAGCTGTTTTTT | CASSLGELFF
TRBJ1-1 | - | TRBV5-5 | few | TGTGCCAGCAGCTTCAGTGGGAACACTGAAGCTTTCTTT | CASSFSGNTEAFF
TRBJ2-1 | - | TRBV11-2 | few | TGTGCCAGCAGCCAAGGGACACGCTCCTACAATGAGCAGTTCTTC | CASSQGTRSYNEQFF
TRBJ1-1 | TRBD1 | TRBV7-6 | many | TGTGCCAGCAGCTTAGCAGCGACAGGGGGCACTGAAGCTTTCTTT | CASSLAATGGTEAFF
TRBJ2-7 | - | TRBV7-6 | few | TGTGCCAGCAGCTTAGGTAACGGGGGCCACTACGAGCAGTACTTC | CASSLGNGGHYEQYF
TRBJ2-5 | - | TRBV15 | few | TGTGCCACCAGCAAAGGTGGAGGGTTAGAGACCCAGTACTTC | CATSKGGGLETQYF
TRBJ2-3 | - | TRBV12-3/TRBV12-4 | once | TGTGCCAGCAGCCTCGGGGGCCCCGGAGAGGATACGCAGTATTTT | CASSLGGPGEDTQYF
TRBJ1-1 | - | TRBV20-1 | few | TGCAGTGCCAGACACCCCGGGACGGGGAACACTGAAGCTTTCTTT | CSARHPGTGNTEAFF
TRBJ1-2 | - | TRBV28 | - | TGTGCCAGCATGACCCACTCAGTTTATGGCTACACCTTC | CASMTHSVYGYTF
TRBJ1-1 | - | TRBV20-1 | many | TGCAGTGCTGGGAGCTCTGAAGCTTTCTTT | CSAGSSEAFF
TRBJ1-5 | - | TRBV6-2/TRBV6-3 | - | TGTGCCAGCAGTTCTGGGACGGGAGTTCCTAGCAATCAGCCCCAGCATTTT | CASSSGTGVPSNQPQHF
TRBJ1-5 | - | TRBV28 | many | TGTGCCAGCAGTTTAAGGCAGGGGAGGCATCAGCCCCAGCATTTT | CASSLRQGRHQPQHF
TRBJ1-2 | - | TRBV7-9 | many | TGTGCCAGCACCCAGGAAGCCACGCGGGGCTACACCTTC | CASTQEATRGYTF
TRBJ2-3 | - | TRBV6-2/TRBV6-3 | few | TGTGCCAGCAGCCCTACATCATATACGCAGTATTTT | CASSPTSYTQYF
TRBJ1-1 | - | TRBV9 | - | TGTGCCAGCAAGTGCGGGGAAGGCTACGGGCAGTCCATGAACACTGAAGCTTTCTTT | CASKCGEGYGQSMNTEAFF
TRBJ1-5 | TRBD1 | TRBV7-9 | many | TGTGCCAGCAGCTTTGACAGGGGGAATCAGCCCCAGCATTTT | CASSFDRGNQPQHF
TRBJ2-7 | - | TRBV18 | - | TGTGCCAGCTCACCACCGGGACTGCCCACCTACGAGCAGTACTTC | CASSPPGLPTYEQYF
TRBJ1-2 | - | TRBV29-1 | few | TGCAGCCTGGCCGGAAACTATGGCTACACCTTC | CSLAGNYGYTF
TRBJ2-5 | TRBD1 | TRBV5-6 | - | TGTGCCAGCAGCTTGTTAGGACAGGGGGCGGAAGAGACCCAGTACTTC | CASSLLGQGAEETQYF
TRBJ1-1 | - | TRBV18 | many | TGTGCCAGCTCAGCGGGGCTGGGTTACACTGAAGCTTTCTTT | CASSAGLGYTEAFF
TRBJ1-1 | - | TRBV6-6 | - | TGTGCCAGCGTGTGGGGCGGGCCGGGTGAAGCTTTCTTT | CASVWGGPGEAFF
TRBJ1-6 | - | TRBV5-1 | - | TGCGCCAGCAGCGGCGGGACCCTCGATTCACCCCTCCACTTT | CASSGGTLDSPLHF
TRBJ2-3 | - | TRBV5-4 | few | TGTGCCAGCAGGGCTGGGACGACAGATACGCAGTATTTT | CASRAGTTDTQYF
TRBJ2-7 | - | TRBV24-1 | many | TGTGCCACAGGGGCAGGGCCCAGGGACGAGCAGTACTTC | CATGAGPRDEQYF
TRBJ2-4 | - | TRBV19 | - | TGTGCCAGTAGTATCTCTCCGGGGGCAGGGATTCAGTACTTC | CASSISPGAGIQYF
TRBJ2-1 | TRBD2 | TRBV7-3 | - | TGTGCCAGCAGCTTAAGCTCCCCACTAGCGGGGGTCTACAATGAGCAGTTCTTC | CASSLSSPLAGVYNEQFF
TRBJ1-1 | - | TRBV28 | many | TGTGCCAGCAGTTTATATGGGGGGACCACTGAAGCTTTCTTT | CASSLYGGTTEAFF
TRBJ2-7 | TRBD1 | TRBV4-1 | - | TGCGCCAGCAGCCATCCGGGACAGGGGGCGTTCGAGCAGTACTTC | CASSHPGQGAFEQYF
TRBJ2-7 | TRBD2 | TRBV9 | few | TGTGCCAGCAGCGTAGACCCTAGCGGGGGGCGTTCCTACGAGCAGTACTTC | CASSVDPSGGRSYEQYF
TRBJ1-5 | TRBD1 | TRBV7-9 | - | TGTGCCAGCAGCTTCGGGACAGACAATCAGCCCCAGCATTTT | CASSFGTDNQPQHF
TRBJ1-2 | - | TRBV6-2/TRBV6-3 | - | TGTGCCAGCAGCTCTCCGGGGCCAACGAGAGGCTACACCTTC | CASSSPGPTRGYTF
TRBJ1-5 | TRBD1 | TRBV7-9 | few | TGTGCCAGCAGGGGACAGGGCGGCAATCAGCCCCAGCATTTT | CASRGQGGNQPQHF
TRBJ2-2 | - | TRBV21-1 | - | TGTGCCAGCAGCAAAGCGGGCAAGCACGGGGAGCTGTTTTTT | CASSKAGKHGELFF
TRBJ2-2 | TRBD1 | TRBV12-3/TRBV12-4 | - | TGTGCCAGCAGTTTATCCGGGACAGGGGATCCCGGGGAGCTGTTTTTT | CASSLSGTGDPGELFF